Listed here is a single T cell receptor (beta chain). The antigen is not known. The germline V gene has CDR1 KGHSH and CDR2 LQKENI. V lost 4 bases and J lost 6; bases outside the gene matches: 4. The CDR3 contains 13 residues. This sample is part of a study of radiotherapy plus CTLA-4 blockade in lung cancer. Study-level results: Tumor-origin TCR clones grew in blood after radiotherapy plus ipilimumab.

Some clones are missing from TCRdb's copy, which holds only in-frame ones; the method was immunoSEQ multiplex PCR. The sample shows about 80,000 clones, about 86% of them seen only once. The TCR originated in a human donor with non-small cell lung cancer who had a partial response to radiotherapy plus ipilimumab. The starting material was peripheral blood, obtained from a patient treated with radiotherapy plus ipilimumab. This chain uses TRBV18 with TRBJ1-1, with 8 bases matching TRBD1. CDR3 protein: CASSQGQVAEAFF. The CDR3, as DNA: TGTGCCAGCTCACAGGGACAGGTCGCTGAAGCTTTCTTT.